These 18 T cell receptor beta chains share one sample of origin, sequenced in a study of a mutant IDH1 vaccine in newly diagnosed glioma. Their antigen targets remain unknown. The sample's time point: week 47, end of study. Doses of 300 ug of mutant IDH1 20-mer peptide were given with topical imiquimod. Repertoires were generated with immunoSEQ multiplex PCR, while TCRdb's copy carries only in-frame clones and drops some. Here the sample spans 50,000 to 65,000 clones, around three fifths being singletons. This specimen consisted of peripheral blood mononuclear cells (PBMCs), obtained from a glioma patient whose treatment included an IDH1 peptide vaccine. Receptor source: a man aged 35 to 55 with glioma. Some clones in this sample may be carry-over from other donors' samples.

The CDR3 DNA is TGTGCCAGCAGCACCTGGGGAAATACGGGGGGGCGCGCTGGAAATCAGCCCCAGCATTTT. Translating gives CASSTWGNTGGRAGNQPQHF. The chain links TRBV21-1 to TRBJ1-5. TRBV21-1 is shown as a pseudogene. The CDR3 consists of 20 residues.

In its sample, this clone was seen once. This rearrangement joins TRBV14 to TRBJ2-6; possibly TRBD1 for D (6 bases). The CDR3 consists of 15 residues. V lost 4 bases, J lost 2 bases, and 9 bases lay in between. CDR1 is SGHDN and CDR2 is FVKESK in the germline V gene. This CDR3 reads CASSPGVAGANVLTF. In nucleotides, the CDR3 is TGTGCCAGCAGCCCAGGGGTTGCTGGGGCCAACGTCCTGACTTTC.

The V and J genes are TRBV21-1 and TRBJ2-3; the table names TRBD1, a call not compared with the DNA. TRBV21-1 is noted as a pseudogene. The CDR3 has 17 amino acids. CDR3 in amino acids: CASSKCSGALDADTQYF. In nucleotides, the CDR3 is TGTGCCAGCAGCAAATGTTCTGGGGCCCTAGATGCAGATACGCAGTATTTT.

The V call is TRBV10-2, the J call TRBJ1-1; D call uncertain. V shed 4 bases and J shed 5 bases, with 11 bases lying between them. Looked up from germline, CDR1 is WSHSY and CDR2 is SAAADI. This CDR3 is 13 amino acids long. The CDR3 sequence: CASSVTRGTEAFF. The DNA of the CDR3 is TGCGCCAGCAGTGTGACCCGAGGGACTGAAGCTTTCTTT.

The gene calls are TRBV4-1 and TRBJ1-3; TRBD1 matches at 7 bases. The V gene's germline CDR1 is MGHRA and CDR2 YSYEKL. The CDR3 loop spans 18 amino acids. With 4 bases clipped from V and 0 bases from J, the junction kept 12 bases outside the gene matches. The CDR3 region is CASSLREEGAFSGNTIYF. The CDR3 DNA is TGCGCCAGCAGCCTCAGGGAGGAGGGGGCCTTCTCTGGAAACACCATATATTTT.

CDR3 protein: CASSIRTGGGTEAFF. CDR3 bases: TGTGCCAGCAGCATTAGGACAGGGGGAGGCACTGAAGCTTTCTTT. The rearrangement links TRBV13 to TRBJ1-1, with 10 bases fitting TRBD1. CDR1 and CDR2 from the germline V gene are PRHDT and FYEKMQ (reference sequence). This CDR3 region has 15 residues. Losses at the gene ends were 5 bases for V and 4 bases for J; bases not matched to a gene: 7.

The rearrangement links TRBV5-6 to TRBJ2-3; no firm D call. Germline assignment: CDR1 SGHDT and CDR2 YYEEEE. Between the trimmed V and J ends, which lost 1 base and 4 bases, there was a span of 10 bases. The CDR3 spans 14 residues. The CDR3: CASSLLGVADTQYF. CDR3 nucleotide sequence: TGTGCCAGCAGCTTGTTGGGCGTCGCAGATACGCAGTATTTT.

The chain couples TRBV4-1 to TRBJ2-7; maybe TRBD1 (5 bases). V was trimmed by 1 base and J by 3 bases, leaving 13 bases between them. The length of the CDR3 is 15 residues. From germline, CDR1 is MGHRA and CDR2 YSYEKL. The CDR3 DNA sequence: TGCGCCAGCAGCCAAGTAATCGGCCAGGGCTACGAGCAGTACTTC. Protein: CASSQVIGQGYEQYF.

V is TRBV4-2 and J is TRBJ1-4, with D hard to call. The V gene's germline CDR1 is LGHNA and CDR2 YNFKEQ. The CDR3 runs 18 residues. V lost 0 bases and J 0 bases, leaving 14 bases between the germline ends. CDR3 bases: TGTGCCAGCAGCCAAGAAGTTAATTGGGGTGCAACTAATGAAAAACTGTTTTTT. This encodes CASSQEVNWGATNEKLFF.

The CDR3 bases are TGCGCCAGCAGAGAGAACATCCCGGGGGAACTGTTTTTT. Translated: CASRENIPGELFF. This chain connects TRBV5-1 to TRBJ1-4, with D tentatively TRBD1 (5 bases). The CDR3 is made up of 13 amino acids. V was pared by 5 bases and J by 12 bases, with 17 bases between. The germline CDR1 and CDR2 sequences are SGHRS and YFSETQ. The full variable domain, completed using reference TRBV5-1 and TRBJ1-4, is KAGVTQTPRYLIKTRGQQVTLSCSPISGHRSVSWYQQTPGQGLQFLFEYFSETQRNKGNFPGRFSGRQFSNSRSEMNVSTLELGDSALYLCASRENIPGELFFGSGTQLSVL.

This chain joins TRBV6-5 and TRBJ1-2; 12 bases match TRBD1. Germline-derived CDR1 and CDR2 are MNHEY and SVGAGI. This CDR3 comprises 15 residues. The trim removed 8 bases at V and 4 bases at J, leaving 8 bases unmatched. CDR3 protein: CASAGTGGASYGYTF. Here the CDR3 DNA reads TGTGCCAGCGCCGGGACAGGGGGCGCCAGCTATGGCTACACCTTC.

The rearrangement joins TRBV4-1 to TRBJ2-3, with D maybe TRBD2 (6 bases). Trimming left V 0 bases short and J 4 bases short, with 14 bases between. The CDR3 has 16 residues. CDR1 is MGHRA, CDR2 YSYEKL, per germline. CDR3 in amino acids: CASSQDLEGLADTQYF. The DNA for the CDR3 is TGCGCCAGCAGCCAAGATTTGGAGGGGCTAGCAGATACGCAGTATTTT.

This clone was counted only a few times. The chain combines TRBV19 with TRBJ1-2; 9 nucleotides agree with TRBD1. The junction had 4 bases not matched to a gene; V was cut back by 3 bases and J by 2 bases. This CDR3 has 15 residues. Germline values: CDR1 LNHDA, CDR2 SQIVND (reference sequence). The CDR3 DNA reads TGTGCCAGTAGTATCGCCGGGACAGGGAACTATGGCTACACCTTC. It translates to CASSIAGTGNYGYTF.

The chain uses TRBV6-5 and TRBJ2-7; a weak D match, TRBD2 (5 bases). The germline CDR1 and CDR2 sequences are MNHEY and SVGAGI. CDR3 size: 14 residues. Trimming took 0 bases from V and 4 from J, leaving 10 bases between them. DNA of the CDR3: TGTGCCAGCAGTTACTCGAGGGCGTTATACGAGCAGTACTTC. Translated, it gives CASSYSRALYEQYF.

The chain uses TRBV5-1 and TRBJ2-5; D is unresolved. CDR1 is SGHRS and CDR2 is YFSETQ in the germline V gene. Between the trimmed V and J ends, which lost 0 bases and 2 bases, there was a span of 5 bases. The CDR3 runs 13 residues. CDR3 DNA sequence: TGCGCCAGCAGCTTGGTAGGGCAAGAGACCCAGTACTTC. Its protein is CASSLVGQETQYF.

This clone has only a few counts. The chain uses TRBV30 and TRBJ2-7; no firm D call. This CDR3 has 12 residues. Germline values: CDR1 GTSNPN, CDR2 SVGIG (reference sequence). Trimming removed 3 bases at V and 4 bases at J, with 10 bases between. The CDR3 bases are TGTGCCTGGAGCCAATCTGGGTACGAGCAGTACTTC. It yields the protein CAWSQSGYEQYF.

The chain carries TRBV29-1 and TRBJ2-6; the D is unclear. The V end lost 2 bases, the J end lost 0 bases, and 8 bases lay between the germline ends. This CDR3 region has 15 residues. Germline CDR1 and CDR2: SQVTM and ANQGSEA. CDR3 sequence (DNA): TGCAGCGTTGAATTACCAATCTCTGGGGCCAACGTCCTGACTTTC. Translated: CSVELPISGANVLTF. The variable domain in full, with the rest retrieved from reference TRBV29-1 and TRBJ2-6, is SAVISQKPSRDICQRGTSLTIQCQVDSQVTMMFWYRQQPGQSLTLIATANQGSEATYESGFVIDKFPISRPNLTFSTLTVSNMSPEDSSIYLCSVELPISGANVLTFGAGSRLTVL.

CDR3 DNA sequence: TGTGCCAGCAGCCTCGACCGGACTGAAGCTTTCTTT. Amino acids: CASSLDRTEAFF. This chain joins TRBV5-4 and TRBJ1-1, with D unclear. V gave up 4 bases and J gave up 5 bases, with 9 bases separating them. This CDR3 spans 12 amino acids. Germline CDR1 and CDR2: SGHNT and YYREEE (reference sequence).